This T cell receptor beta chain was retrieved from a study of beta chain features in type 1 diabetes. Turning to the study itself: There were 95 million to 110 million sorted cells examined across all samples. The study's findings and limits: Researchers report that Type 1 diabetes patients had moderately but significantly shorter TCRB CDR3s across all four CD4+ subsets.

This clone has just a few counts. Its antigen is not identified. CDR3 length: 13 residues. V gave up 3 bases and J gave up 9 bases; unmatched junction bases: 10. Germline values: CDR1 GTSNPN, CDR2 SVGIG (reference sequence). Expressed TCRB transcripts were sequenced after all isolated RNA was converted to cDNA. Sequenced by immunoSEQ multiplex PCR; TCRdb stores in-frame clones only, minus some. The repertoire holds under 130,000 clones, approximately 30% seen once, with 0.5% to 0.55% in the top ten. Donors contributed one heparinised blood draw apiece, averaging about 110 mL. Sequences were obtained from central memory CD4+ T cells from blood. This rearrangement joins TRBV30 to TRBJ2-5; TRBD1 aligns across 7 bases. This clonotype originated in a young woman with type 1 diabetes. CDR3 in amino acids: CAWSENRGGPQYF. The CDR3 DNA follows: TGTGCCTGGAGCGAAAACAGGGGTGGGCCCCAGTACTTC.